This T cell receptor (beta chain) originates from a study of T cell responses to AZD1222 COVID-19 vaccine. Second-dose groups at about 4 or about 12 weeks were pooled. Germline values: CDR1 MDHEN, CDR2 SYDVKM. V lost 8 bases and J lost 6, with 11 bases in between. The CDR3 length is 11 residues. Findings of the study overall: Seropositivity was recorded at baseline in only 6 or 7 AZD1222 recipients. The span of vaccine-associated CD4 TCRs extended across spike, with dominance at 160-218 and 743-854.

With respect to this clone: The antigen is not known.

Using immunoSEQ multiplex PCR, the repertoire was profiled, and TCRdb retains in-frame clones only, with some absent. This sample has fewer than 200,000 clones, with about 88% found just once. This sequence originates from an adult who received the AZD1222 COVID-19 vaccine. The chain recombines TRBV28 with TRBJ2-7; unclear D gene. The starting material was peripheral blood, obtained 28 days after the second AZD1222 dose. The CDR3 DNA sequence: TGTGCCAGCGACCAAAGACGCGAGCAGTACTTC. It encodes CASDQRREQYF.